Included here is one TCR beta chain sequence, with context. The antigen remains undetermined. This sample is drawn from a study of CD4 T cells in relation to SARS-CoV-2 and coronaviruses. Study-level background: PBMCs were cultured with antigen for over 8 days before TCR beta sequencing.

The table came from immunoSEQ multiplex PCR; TCRdb's copy has only in-frame clones and leaves some out. The data show approximately 25,000 clones, 76% seen once. CD4+ T cells from unexposed donors were obtained before the COVID-19 pandemic (2011-2018). The cells were cultured for under 13 days before CD4+ T cells were isolated. Cells permitting, SARS-CoV-2 S/N and four cold-coronavirus spikes were tested on unexposed-donor CD4+ T cells. This CDR3 comprises 15 residues. Trimming cost V 4 bases and J 3 bases, with 13 bases left between them. Germline CDR1 reads MNHEY; CDR2 reads SVGEGT. This chain connects TRBV6-2 or TRBV6-3 to TRBJ1-5, with D possibly matching TRBD1 (5 bases). The receptor was isolated from a human donor in good health. Sequencing used CD4+ T cells from PBMCs, cultured in vitro. The CDR3, as DNA: TGTGCCAGCAGTTCCCGGGACGGTTACAATCAGCCCCAGCATTTT. Its protein product is CASSSRDGYNQPQHF.